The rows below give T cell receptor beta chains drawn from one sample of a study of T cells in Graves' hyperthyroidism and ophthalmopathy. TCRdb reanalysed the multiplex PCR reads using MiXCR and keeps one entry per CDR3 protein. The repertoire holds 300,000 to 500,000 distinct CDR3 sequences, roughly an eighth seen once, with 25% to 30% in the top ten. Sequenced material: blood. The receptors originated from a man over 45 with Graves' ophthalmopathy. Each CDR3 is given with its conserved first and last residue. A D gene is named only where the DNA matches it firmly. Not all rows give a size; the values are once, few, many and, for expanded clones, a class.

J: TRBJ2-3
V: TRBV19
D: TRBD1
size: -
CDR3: CASSTGQGRTDTQYF
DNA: TGTGCCAGTAGTACCGGACAGGGTAGGACAGATACGCAGTATTTT

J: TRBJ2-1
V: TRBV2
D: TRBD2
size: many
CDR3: CASSAQLAGVGNEQFF
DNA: TGTGCCAGCAGTGCTCAACTAGCGGGAGTAGGCAATGAGCAGTTCTTC

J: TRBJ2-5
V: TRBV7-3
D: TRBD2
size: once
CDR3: CASSFPLAGGPTYF
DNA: TGTGCCAGCAGCTTTCCACTAGCGGGAGGGCCAACGTACTTC

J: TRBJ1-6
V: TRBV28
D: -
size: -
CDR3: CASSPLGGRSSPLHF
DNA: TGTGCCAGCAGTCCCCTGGGGGGGAGGAGTTCACCCCTCCACTTT

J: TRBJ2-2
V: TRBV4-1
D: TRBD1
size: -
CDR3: CASSQRTGWSGELFF
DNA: TGCGCCAGCAGCCAAAGGACAGGGTGGTCCGGGGAGCTGTTTTTT

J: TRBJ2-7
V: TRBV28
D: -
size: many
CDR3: CASSLLGFHSGQYF
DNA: TGTGCCAGCAGTTTACTGGGATTCCACTCAGGGCAGTACTTC

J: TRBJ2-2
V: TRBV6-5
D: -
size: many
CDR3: CASSYSGSENTGELFF
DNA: TGTGCCAGCAGTTACTCAGGGAGTGAGAACACCGGGGAGCTGTTTTTT

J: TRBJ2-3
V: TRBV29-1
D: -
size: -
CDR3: CSVERGQRTSDTQYF
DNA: TGCAGCGTTGAACGTGGACAGCGGACCTCGGATACGCAGTATTTT

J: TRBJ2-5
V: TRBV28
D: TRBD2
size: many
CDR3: CASTMTSGFQETQYF
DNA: TGTGCCAGCACCATGACTAGCGGGTTCCAAGAGACCCAGTACTTC

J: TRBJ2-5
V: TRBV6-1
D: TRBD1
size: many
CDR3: CASGTGGGETQYF
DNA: TGTGCCAGCGGGACAGGGGGCGGGGAGACCCAGTACTTC

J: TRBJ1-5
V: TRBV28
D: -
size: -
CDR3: CASRRSRRGEKPQHF
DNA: TGTGCCAGCAGACGTAGTCGCAGGGGAGAGAAGCCCCAGCATTTT

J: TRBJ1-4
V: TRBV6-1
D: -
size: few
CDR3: CASSFGLSSGEKLFF
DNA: TGTGCCAGCAGTTTTGGACTCTCTTCGGGCGAAAAACTGTTTTTT

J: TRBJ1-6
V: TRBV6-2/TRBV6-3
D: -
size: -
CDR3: CASSFLSTNNNSPLHF
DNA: TGTGCCAGCAGTTTCCTGAGCACTAACAATAATTCACCCCTCCACTTT

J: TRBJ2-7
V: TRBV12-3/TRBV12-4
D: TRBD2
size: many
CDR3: CASRSTSSYEQYF
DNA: TGTGCCAGCAGATCGACTAGCTCTTACGAGCAGTACTTC

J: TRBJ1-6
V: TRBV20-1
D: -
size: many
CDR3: CSARADGKANSPLHF
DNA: TGCAGTGCTAGAGCAGACGGGAAGGCCAATTCACCCCTCCACTTT

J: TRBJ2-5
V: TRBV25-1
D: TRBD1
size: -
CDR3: CASSELWTGERMDQETQYF
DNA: TGTGCCAGCAGTGAATTGTGGACAGGGGAGAGAATGGACCAAGAGACCCAGTACTTC

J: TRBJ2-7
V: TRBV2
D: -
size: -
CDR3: CASSVGGPYEQYF
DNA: TGTGCCAGCAGTGTTGGGGGGCCGTACGAGCAGTACTTC

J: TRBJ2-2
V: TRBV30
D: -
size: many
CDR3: CAWSVRKTGELFF
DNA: TGTGCCTGGAGTGTACGAAAGACCGGGGAGCTGTTTTTT

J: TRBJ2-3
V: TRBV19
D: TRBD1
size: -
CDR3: CASSTDRGLRDTQYF
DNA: TGTGCCAGTAGTACGGACAGGGGGCTAAGAGATACGCAGTATTTT

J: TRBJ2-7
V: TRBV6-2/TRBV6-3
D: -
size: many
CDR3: CASSRPTRVSNEQYF
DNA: TGTGCCAGCAGTCGCCCGACCAGGGTATCCAACGAGCAGTACTTC

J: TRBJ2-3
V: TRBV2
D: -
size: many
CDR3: CASNGDSTDTQYF
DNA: TGTGCCAGCAACGGAGATAGCACAGATACGCAGTATTTT

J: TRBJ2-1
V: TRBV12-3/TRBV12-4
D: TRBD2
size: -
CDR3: CASRATSGRYEQFF
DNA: TGTGCCAGCAGGGCAACTAGCGGGAGGTATGAGCAGTTCTTC

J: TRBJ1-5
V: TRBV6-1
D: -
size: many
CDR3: CASGTGRILGQPQHF
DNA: TGTGCCAGCGGGACCGGACGCATCCTCGGGCAGCCCCAGCATTTT

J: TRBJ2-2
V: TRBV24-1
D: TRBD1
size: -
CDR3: CATSDPGQVMAGELFF
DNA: TGTGCCACCAGTGATCCCGGACAGGTGATGGCCGGGGAGCTGTTTTTT

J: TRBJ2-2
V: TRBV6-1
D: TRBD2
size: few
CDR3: CATLQREFGELFF
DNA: TGTGCCACCCTTCAGCGGGAGTTCGGGGAGCTGTTTTTT

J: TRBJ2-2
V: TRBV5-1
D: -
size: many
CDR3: CASSFLTTNTGELFF
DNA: TGCGCCAGCAGCTTCCTCACCACGAACACCGGGGAGCTGTTTTTT

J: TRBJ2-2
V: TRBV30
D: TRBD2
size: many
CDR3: CAWSVSRTSWGGELFF
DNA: TGTGCCTGGAGTGTATCGAGGACTAGCTGGGGAGGGGAGCTGTTTTTT

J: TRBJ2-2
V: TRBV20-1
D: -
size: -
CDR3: CSALGHLHTGELFF
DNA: TGCAGTGCCCTCGGGCACCTGCATACCGGGGAGCTGTTTTTT

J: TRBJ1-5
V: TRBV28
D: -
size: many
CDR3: CASRPRTDRRNQPQHF
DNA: TGTGCCAGCAGGCCTAGAACTGACAGACGCAATCAGCCCCAGCATTTT

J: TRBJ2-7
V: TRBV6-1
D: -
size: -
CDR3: CANSLAGAFQSEQYF
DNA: TGTGCCAACAGTCTGGCTGGGGCCTTTCAATCGGAGCAGTACTTC

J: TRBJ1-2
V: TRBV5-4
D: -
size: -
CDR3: CASSSGTYGYTF
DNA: TGTGCCAGCAGCTCGGGAACTTATGGCTACACCTTC

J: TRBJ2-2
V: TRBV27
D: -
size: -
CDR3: CASSWAGTGELFF
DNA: TGTGCCAGCAGTTGGGCGGGCACCGGGGAGCTGTTTTTT

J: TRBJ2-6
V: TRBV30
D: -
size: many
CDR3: CAWSGGAGANVLTF
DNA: TGTGCCTGGAGTGGGGGAGCCGGGGCCAACGTCCTGACTTTC

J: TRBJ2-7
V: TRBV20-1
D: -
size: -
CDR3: CSAIRDASYEQYF
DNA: TGCAGTGCTATCCGCGACGCTTCCTACGAGCAGTACTTC

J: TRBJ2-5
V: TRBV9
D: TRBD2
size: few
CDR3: CASSVAIRTSGSMQETQYF
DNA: TGTGCCAGCAGCGTAGCGATCCGGACTAGCGGGAGTATGCAAGAGACCCAGTACTTC

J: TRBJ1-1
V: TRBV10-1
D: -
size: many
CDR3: CASSEGMAEAFF
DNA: TGCGCCAGCAGTGAGGGGATGGCTGAAGCTTTCTTT

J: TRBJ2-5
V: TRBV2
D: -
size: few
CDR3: CASSDMGAETQYF
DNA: TGTGCCAGCAGTGATATGGGGGCGGAGACCCAGTACTTC

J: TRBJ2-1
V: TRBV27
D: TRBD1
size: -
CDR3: CASSIRQGLYNEQFF
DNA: TGTGCCAGCAGTATACGACAGGGGCTTTACAATGAGCAGTTCTTC

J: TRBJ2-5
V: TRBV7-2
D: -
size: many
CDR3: CASSLGGAGHQETQYF
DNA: TGTGCCAGCAGCTTAGGTGGGGCGGGCCACCAAGAGACCCAGTACTTC

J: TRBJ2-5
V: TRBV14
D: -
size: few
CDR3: CASSQGRPREDRETQYF
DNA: TGTGCCAGCAGCCAAGGACGCCCCCGGGAGGACAGGGAGACCCAGTACTTC

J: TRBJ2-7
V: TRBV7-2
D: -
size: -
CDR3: CASSLLSQGAPYEQYF
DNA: TGTGCCAGCAGCCTACTATCACAGGGAGCCCCCTACGAGCAGTACTTC

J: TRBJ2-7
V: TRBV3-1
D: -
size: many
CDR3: CASRQGQSSYEQYF
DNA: TGTGCCAGCAGACAGGGCCAAAGCTCCTACGAGCAGTACTTC